One and the same sample provided the 21 T cell receptor beta chains below, sequenced in a study of T cell clusters in autoimmune cytopenias. TRB rearrangements were amplified by touch-down multiplex PCR with mixed TRB-A/B primers. With the multiplex PCR reads reprocessed, TCRdb shows one record per CDR3 protein and no DNA. The sample has about 5,000 distinct CDR3 sequences. TRB amplification used approximately 250 ng of peripheral blood genomic DNA. Material: peripheral blood. The receptors were sampled from a human donor with an autoimmune cytopenia or autoimmune hepatitis (not recorded which).

The chain employs TRBV6-5 and TRBJ2-3; the TCRdb call, TRBD2, lacks DNA for checking. The CDR3 is 15 residues long. Germline loops: CDR1 MNHEY, CDR2 SVGAGI. The CDR3 sequence: CASRGTSGRSDTQYF.

This clonotype is classed as medium-sized by frequency. The V gene is TRBV27, the J gene TRBJ1-6; the TCRdb D gene call, TRBD1, has no DNA to confirm it. The CDR3 is 15 residues long. CDR1 is MNHEY and CDR2 is SMNVEV in the germline V gene (reference sequence). CDR3 sequence: CASSKGTGGNSPLHF.

The chain has TRBV20-1 and TRBJ1-1. The CDR3 consists of 14 residues. Germline loops: CDR1 DFQATT, CDR2 SNEGSKA (reference sequence). CDR3 residues: CSVNRGVGNTEAFF.

This clonotype is classed as medium-sized by frequency. This chain connects TRBV19 to TRBJ2-2; TCRdb designates TRBD1, a call that cannot be tested without DNA. The CDR3 is 16 amino acids. The V gene's germline CDR1 is LNHDA and CDR2 SQIVND (reference sequence). CDR3 protein: CASSRRTGGSTGELFF. The whole variable domain, remainder taken from reference TRBV19 and TRBJ2-2, is DGGITQSPKYLFRKEGQNVTLSCEQNLNHDAMYWYRQDPGQGLRLIYYSQIVNDFQKGDIAEGYSVSREKKESFPLTVTSAQKNPTAFYLCASSRRTGGSTGELFFGEGSRLTVL.

Judged by frequency, this clonotype is medium-sized. The chain is built from TRBV6-6 and TRBJ1-5. Germline CDR1 reads MNHNY; CDR2 reads SVGAGI (reference sequence). This CDR3 is 12 amino acids long. This CDR3 reads CASRPTNQPQHF.

This chain joins TRBV27 and TRBJ1-5; TCRdb designates TRBD1, a call that cannot be tested without DNA. The germline CDR1 and CDR2 sequences are MNHEY and SMNVEV (reference sequence). The CDR3 is made up of 16 amino acids. The CDR3 region is CASSPQGVTSNQPQHF.

J is TRBJ2-4 and V is TRBV7-2; TCRdb returns TRBD2, unconfirmable since there is no DNA. This CDR3 region has 14 residues. Germline V gene sequence: CDR1 SGHTA, CDR2 FQGNSA. This CDR3 reads CASSYGTSGNIQYF.

This clonotype counts as medium-sized (0.01 to 0.1%) by frequency. This chain uses TRBV10-1 with TRBJ2-7; the D gene TCRdb calls, TRBD1, cannot be checked with no DNA. The germline V gene encodes CDR1 WNHNN and CDR2 SYGVQD (reference sequence). This CDR3 has 13 residues. The CDR3 here is CASSEDRRYEQYF.

V usage is TRBV7-9 and J usage is TRBJ2-6. The CDR3 runs to 16 residues. Per germline, CDR1 SEHNR and CDR2 FQNEAQ (reference sequence). The CDR3 sequence is CASSYTSVSGANVLTF.

V and J are TRBV10-3 and TRBJ2-1; TCRdb gives TRBD2 as the D gene, but with no DNA this cannot be confirmed. The CDR3 has 16 amino acids. Germline CDR1 ENHRY, CDR2 SYGVKD. The CDR3 sequence: CAISESKLAGGFEQFF.

The chain uses TRBV20-1 and TRBJ1-2. This CDR3 is 14 amino acids long. Germline CDR1 reads DFQATT; CDR2 reads SNEGSKA (reference sequence). The CDR3 loop reads CSAQPGGQWYGYTF.

The gene calls are TRBV4-1 and TRBJ2-7. The CDR3 contains 13 residues. Germline V gene sequence: CDR1 MGHRA, CDR2 YSYEKL. CDR3 amino acids: CASSQVQGSEQYF.

This chain joins TRBV10-1 and TRBJ2-7; no DNA is available, so the TRBD1 call from TCRdb remains unchecked. This CDR3 contains 15 residues. In germline, CDR1 is WNHNN, CDR2 SYGVQD (reference sequence). The CDR3 loop is CASSESPTGRYEQYF.

According to its frequency, this clonotype is medium-sized (0.01 to 0.1%). The gene calls are TRBV7-6 and TRBJ1-1; TCRdb calls TRBD1, which cannot be checked without DNA. The length of the CDR3 is 13 residues. Germline V gives CDR1 SGHVS, CDR2 FNYEAQ. This chain's CDR3 is CASSLVGGAEAFF.

In terms of frequency, this clonotype is medium-sized (0.01 to 0.1%). J is TRBJ2-7 and V is TRBV7-9. The CDR3 contains 14 residues. Germline V gene lookup returns CDR1 SEHNR and CDR2 FQNEAQ (reference sequence). The CDR3 here is CASSPISRSYEQYF.

This chain joins TRBV10-2 and TRBJ2-3; TCRdb's assignment of TRBD2 cannot be checked, as there is no DNA. The length of the CDR3 is 14 residues. CDR1 and CDR2 from the germline V gene are WSHSY and SAAADI. The CDR3 loop reads CASSAVAGEGTQYF.

The chain recombines TRBV5-1 with TRBJ1-4. The CDR3 loop spans 15 amino acids. The germline gives CDR1 SGHRS, CDR2 YFSETQ. The CDR3 protein is CASSPTGSLSEKLFF.

This clonotype is called medium-sized based on its frequency. This chain joins TRBV6-1 and TRBJ2-3; the D call of TRBD2 rests on TCRdb alone, since no DNA is present to check it. CDR1 and CDR2 (germline): MNHNS, SASEGT. The CDR3 covers 16 residues. CDR3 in amino acids: CASSRTTSGNTDTQYF.

This clonotype counts as medium-sized (0.01 to 0.1%) by frequency. V and J are TRBV6-1 and TRBJ2-2. This CDR3 contains 16 residues. Germline CDR1 reads MNHNS; CDR2 reads SASEGT. The CDR3 is CASSEGVSRTTGELFF.

By frequency, this clonotype registers medium-sized (0.01 to 0.1%). This rearrangement joins TRBV15 to TRBJ1-2; TCRdb outputs TRBD1, but without DNA this stays unchecked. CDR1 LNHNV and CDR2 YYDKDF come from the germline V gene (reference sequence). The CDR3 consists of 18 residues. CDR3 amino acids: CATSRSLRTVRLNYGYTF.

The V call is TRBV7-2, the J call TRBJ2-2; TCRdb's D gene call, TRBD2, goes unchecked for lack of DNA. Germline V gives CDR1 SGHTA, CDR2 FQGNSA. CDR3 size: 21 residues. The CDR3 sequence: CASSFRSSLTSGGPNTGELFF.